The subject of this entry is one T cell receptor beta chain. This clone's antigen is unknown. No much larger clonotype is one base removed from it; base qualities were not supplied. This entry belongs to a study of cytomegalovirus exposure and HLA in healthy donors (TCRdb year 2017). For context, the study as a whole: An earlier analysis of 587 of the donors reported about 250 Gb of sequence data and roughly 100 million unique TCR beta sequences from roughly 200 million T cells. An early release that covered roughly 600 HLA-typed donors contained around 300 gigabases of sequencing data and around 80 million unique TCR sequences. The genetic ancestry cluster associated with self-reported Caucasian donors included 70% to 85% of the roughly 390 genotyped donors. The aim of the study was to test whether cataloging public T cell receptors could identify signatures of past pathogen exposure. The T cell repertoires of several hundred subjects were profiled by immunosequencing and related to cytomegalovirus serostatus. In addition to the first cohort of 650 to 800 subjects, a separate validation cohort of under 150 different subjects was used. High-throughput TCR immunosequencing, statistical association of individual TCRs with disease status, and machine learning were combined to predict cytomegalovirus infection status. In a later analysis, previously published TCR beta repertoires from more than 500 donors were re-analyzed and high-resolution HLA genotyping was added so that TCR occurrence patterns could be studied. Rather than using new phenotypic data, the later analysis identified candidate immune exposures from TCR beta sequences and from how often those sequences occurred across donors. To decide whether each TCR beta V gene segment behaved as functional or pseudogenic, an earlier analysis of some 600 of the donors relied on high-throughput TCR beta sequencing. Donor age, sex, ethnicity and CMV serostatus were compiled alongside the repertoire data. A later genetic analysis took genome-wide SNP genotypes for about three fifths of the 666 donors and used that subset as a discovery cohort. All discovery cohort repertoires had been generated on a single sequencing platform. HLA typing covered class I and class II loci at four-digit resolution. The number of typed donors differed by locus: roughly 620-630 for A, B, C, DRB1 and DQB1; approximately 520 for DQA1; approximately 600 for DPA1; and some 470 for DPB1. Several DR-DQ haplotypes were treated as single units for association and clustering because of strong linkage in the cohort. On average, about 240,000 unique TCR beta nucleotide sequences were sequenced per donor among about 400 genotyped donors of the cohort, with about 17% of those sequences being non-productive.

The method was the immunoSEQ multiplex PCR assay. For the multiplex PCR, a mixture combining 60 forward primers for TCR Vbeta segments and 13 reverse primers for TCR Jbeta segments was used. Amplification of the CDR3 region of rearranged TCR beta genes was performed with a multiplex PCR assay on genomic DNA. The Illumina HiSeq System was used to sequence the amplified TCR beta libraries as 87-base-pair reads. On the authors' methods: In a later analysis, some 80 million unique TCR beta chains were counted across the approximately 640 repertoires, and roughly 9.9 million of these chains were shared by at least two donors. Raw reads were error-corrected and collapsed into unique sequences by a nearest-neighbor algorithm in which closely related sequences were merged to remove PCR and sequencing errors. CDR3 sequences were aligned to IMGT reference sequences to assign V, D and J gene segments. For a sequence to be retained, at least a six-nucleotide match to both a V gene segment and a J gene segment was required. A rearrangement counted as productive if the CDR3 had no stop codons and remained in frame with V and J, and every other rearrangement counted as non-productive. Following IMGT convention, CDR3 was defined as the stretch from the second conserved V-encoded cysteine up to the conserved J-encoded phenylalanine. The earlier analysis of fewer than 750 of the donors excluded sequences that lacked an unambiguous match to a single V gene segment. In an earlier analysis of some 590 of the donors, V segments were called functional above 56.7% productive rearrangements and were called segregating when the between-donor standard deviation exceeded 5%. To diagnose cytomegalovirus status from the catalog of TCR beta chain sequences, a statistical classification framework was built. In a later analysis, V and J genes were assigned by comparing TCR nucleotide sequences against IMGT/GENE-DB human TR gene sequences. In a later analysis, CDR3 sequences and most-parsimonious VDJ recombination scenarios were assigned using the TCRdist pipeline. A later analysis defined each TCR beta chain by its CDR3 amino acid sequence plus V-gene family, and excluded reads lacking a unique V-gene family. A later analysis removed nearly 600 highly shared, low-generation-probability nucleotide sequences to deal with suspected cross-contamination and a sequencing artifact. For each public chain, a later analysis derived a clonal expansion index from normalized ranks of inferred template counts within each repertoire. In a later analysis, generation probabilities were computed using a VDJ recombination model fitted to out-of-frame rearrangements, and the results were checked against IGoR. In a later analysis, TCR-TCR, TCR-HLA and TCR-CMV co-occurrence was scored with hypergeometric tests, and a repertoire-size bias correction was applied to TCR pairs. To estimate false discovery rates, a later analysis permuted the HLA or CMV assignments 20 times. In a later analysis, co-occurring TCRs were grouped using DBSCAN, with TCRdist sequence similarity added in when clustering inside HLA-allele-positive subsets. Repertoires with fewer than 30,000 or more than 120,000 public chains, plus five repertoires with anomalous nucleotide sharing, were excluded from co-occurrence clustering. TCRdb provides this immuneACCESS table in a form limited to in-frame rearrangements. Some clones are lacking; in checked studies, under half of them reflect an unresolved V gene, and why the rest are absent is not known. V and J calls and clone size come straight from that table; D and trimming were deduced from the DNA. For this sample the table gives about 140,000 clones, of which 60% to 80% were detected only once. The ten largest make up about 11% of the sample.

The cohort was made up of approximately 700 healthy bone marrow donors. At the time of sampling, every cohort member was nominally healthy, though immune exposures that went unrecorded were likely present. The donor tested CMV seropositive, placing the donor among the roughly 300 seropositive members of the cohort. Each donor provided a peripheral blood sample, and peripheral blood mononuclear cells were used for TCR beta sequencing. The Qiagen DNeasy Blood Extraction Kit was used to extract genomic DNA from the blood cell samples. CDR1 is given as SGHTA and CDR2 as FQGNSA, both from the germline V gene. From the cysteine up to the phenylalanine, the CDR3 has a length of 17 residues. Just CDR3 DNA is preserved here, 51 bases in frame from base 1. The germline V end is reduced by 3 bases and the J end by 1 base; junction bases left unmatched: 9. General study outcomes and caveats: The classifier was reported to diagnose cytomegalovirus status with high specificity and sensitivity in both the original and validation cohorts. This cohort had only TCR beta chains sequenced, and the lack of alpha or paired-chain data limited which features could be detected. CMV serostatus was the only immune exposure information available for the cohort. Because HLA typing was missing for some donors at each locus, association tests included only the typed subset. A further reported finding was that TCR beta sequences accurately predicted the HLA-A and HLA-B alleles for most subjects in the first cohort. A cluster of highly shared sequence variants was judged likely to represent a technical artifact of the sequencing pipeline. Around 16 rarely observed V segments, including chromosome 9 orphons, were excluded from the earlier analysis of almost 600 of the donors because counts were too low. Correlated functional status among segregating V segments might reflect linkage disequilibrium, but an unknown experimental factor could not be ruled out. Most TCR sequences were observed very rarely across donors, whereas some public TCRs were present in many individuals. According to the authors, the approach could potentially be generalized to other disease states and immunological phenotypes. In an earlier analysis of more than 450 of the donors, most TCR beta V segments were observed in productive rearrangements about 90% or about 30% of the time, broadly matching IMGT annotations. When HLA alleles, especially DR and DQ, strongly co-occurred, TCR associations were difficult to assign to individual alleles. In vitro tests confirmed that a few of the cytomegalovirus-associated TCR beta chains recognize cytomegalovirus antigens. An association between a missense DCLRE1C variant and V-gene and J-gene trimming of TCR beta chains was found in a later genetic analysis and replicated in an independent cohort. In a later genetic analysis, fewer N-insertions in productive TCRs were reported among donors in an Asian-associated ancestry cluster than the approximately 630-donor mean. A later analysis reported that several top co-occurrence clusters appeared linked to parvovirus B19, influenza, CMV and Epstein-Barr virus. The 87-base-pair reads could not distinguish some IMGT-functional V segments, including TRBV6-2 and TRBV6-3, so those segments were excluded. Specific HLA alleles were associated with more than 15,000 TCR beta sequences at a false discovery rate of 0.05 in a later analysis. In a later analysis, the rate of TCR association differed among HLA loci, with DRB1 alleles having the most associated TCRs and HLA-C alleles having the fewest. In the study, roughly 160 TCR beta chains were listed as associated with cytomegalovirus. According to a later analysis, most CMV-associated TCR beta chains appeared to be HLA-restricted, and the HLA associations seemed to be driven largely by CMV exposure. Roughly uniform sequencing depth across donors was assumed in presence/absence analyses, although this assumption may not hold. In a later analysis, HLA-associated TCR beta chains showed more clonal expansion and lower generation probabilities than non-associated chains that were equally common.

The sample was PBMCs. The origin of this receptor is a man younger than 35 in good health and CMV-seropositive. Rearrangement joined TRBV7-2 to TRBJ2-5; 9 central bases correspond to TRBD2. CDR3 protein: CASSFEILTSGQETQYF. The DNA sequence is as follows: TGTGCCAGCAGCTTCGAGATATTGACTAGCGGCCAAGAGACCCAGTACTTC.